This paragraph reports one T cell receptor beta chain. The target of this receptor is not known. No much larger clone exists at a distance of one base, and base qualities are not known. In Seattle, one collaborating source enrolled patients while the infection was active and tracked those patients longitudinally over the course of disease. Collaborating institutions collected whole blood in K2EDTA tubes following their own protocols. For TCRbeta analysis, collaborators shipped samples as frozen whole blood, isolated PBMCs, or DNA extracted from either of those sample types. This specimen belongs to a study of blood T cell repertoires in COVID-19 (dated by TCRdb to between 2020 and 2021). The study in broad terms: Collaborator samples came from the United States, Italy and Spain and covered acute and convalescent phases of COVID-19. The dataset comprised deeply sampled blood TCRbeta repertoires from subjects exposed to, actively infected with, or recovered from COVID-19. The material from the prospective study consisted of cDNA or gDNA derived from T cells, B-cell-depleted T cells, or PBMCs. Where HLA class I and class II types were available, the types were taken from metadata supplied by the sample provider, not from assay-based typing. The sample metadata nearly always contained a de-identified subject ID, COVID-19 status, age in years and sex. Samples were obtained from the ongoing ImmuneRACE study (first 160 participants) and from 1,000 to 1,500 subjects provided by 6 global collaborators. The repertoires were made available in a free public database intended to serve as a resource for research on the immune response to SARS-CoV-2. The study at large found these results: The quantity of clinical and demographic metadata differed by source and by participant and was supplied without curation.

The immunoSEQ Assay, a bias-controlled multiplex PCR, was used to amplify TCRbeta CDR3 regions from genomic DNA. In the source study's methods: The number of nucleated cells in each sample was estimated by amplification of reference gene primers within the assay. To quantify the absolute abundance of each unique TCRbeta CDR3 rearrangement, sequence reads were collapsed and filtered. For each sample, productive Simpson clonality was calculated as the square root of Simpson's diversity index across productive rearrangements. This immuneACCESS table, as held by TCRdb, lists in-frame sequences with V and J called but not all clones. Of the missing ones, under half trace to an unresolved V gene in checked studies; the others have no known cause. The V and J calls and clone size come from that table; D and trimming were worked out from the DNA. Within this sample are approximately 270,000 clones, with around 88% of them counted one time only. About 5.9% of the sample lies in the top ten.

From the cysteine through the phenylalanine, the CDR3 covers 14 amino acids. CDR3 DNA only is kept here, 42 bases in frame from base 1. V ends up 5 bases short and J 8 bases short, with an unmatched junction base count of 6. Taken from the germline V gene (reference sequence), the CDR1 and CDR2 loops are SEHNR and FQNEAQ. Sequenced input: peripheral blood. The sequence joins TRBV7-9 to TRBJ1-4, and 9 junctional nucleotides match TRBD1. This TCR was sampled from a woman aged 30 to 39 with COVID-19, enrolled during active disease. The CDR3 is CASSTGQGREKLFF. The DNA is as follows: TGTGCCAGCAGCACTGGACAGGGGAGGGAAAAACTGTTTTTT. Where the CDR3 stops, the reference TRBV7-9 and TRBJ1-4 genes take over; the full variable domain is DTGVSQNPRHKITKRGQNVTFRCDPISEHNRLYWYRQTLGQGPEFLTYFQNEAQLEKSRLLSDRFSAERPKGSFSTLEIQRTEQGDSAMYLCASSTGQGREKLFFGSGTQLSVL.